The sequence of this TCR beta chain was determined in a study of T cell changes during pregnancy in multiple sclerosis. Generated by immunoSEQ multiplex PCR, the TCRdb table keeps only in-frame clones and is missing some. The sample has around 60,000 clones; 93% are singletons. J lost 5 bases, V lost 6 bases, and 4 bases had no gene match. Per germline, CDR1 MNHNS and CDR2 SASEGT. CDR3 length: 14 amino acids. This material consisted of peripheral blood, taken after pregnancy. The sequence was collected from a female donor with multiple sclerosis, enrolled in a pregnancy study. V and J are TRBV6-1 and TRBJ2-3, with 11 bases fitting TRBD2. Here the CDR3 reads CASSPSGRLDTQYF. CDR3 in DNA: TGTGCCAGCAGCCCTAGCGGGAGGTTAGATACGCAGTATTTT.